Listed below are T cell receptor beta chains from one sample, sequenced in a study of CD8 T cells in Susac syndrome. TCRdb reprocessed the immunoSEQ multiplex PCR reads with MiXCR, giving one entry per CDR3 protein. The sample lists about 82,000 distinct CDR3 sequences, approximately 96% occurring once. Sequencing was performed on CD8+ T cells from PBMCs. The receptors were sampled from a human donor with Susac syndrome. The CDR3 runs from the conserved cysteine through the conserved F or W. Fields, in order: CDR3 protein, CDR3 DNA, clone size, D gene, J gene, V gene. The D gene is left open where the match is weak. Only some rows state a clone size, as once, few, many or a class for expanded clones.

CDR3 protein: CASSYGPGQRTEAFF; CDR3 DNA: TGTGCCAGCAGTTACGGACCGGGACAGAGGACTGAAGCTTTCTTT; clone size: once; D gene: TRBD1; J gene: TRBJ1-1; V gene: TRBV6-5
CDR3 protein: CSADGMGLAGGKFF; CDR3 DNA: TGCAGTGCTGACGGGATGGGACTAGCGGGGGGGAAGTTCTTC; clone size: .; D gene: TRBD2; J gene: TRBJ2-1; V gene: TRBV20-1
CDR3 protein: CSAASGAEKLFF; CDR3 DNA: TGCAGTGCTGCTTCGGGGGCCGAAAAACTGTTTTTT; clone size: .; D gene: .; J gene: TRBJ1-4; V gene: TRBV20-1
CDR3 protein: CASSEGALNYGYTF; CDR3 DNA: TGTGCCAGCAGCGAGGGCGCTCTTAACTATGGCTACACCTTC; clone size: once; D gene: .; J gene: TRBJ1-2; V gene: TRBV9
CDR3 protein: CASSSQGVSQETQYF; CDR3 DNA: TGTGCCAGCAGCTCTCAGGGGGTGTCCCAAGAGACCCAGTACTTC; clone size: .; D gene: TRBD1; J gene: TRBJ2-5; V gene: TRBV9
CDR3 protein: CASRLERPRGSNQPQHF; CDR3 DNA: TGTGCAAGTCGCTTAGAAAGACCCCGAGGTAGCAATCAGCCCCAGCATTTT; clone size: .; D gene: .; J gene: TRBJ1-5; V gene: TRBV12-2
CDR3 protein: CASSLALRGSGNTIYF; CDR3 DNA: TGTGCCAGCAGTTTGGCCCTCCGGGGCTCTGGAAACACCATATATTTT; clone size: .; D gene: .; J gene: TRBJ1-3; V gene: TRBV28
CDR3 protein: CASSRTVGAGEQYF; CDR3 DNA: TGTGCCAGCAGCCGCACCGTGGGGGCGGGCGAGCAGTACTTC; clone size: .; D gene: .; J gene: TRBJ2-7; V gene: TRBV7-3
CDR3 protein: CASSLPHPEGTEAFF; CDR3 DNA: TGCGCCAGCAGCTTGCCCCATCCCGAGGGCACTGAAGCTTTCTTT; clone size: .; D gene: .; J gene: TRBJ1-1; V gene: TRBV23-1
CDR3 protein: CSVRRDRASYEQYF; CDR3 DNA: TGCAGCGTTCGCCGGGACAGGGCGTCCTACGAGCAGTACTTC; clone size: once; D gene: TRBD1; J gene: TRBJ2-7; V gene: TRBV29-1
CDR3 protein: CASSLGGQPNTEAFF; CDR3 DNA: TGTGCCAGCAGCTTAGGGGGACAACCGAACACTGAAGCTTTCTTT; clone size: .; D gene: .; J gene: TRBJ1-1; V gene: TRBV7-9
CDR3 protein: CASTKGPGQGNYGYTF; CDR3 DNA: TGTGCCAGCACCAAAGGGCCGGGACAGGGGAACTATGGCTACACCTTC; clone size: .; D gene: TRBD1; J gene: TRBJ1-2; V gene: TRBV27
CDR3 protein: CASSTQGQGITGQYF; CDR3 DNA: TGTGCCAGTAGTACCCAGGGACAGGGGATTACGGGGCAGTACTTC; clone size: once; D gene: TRBD1; J gene: TRBJ2-7; V gene: TRBV19
CDR3 protein: CASSQDITESYEQYF; CDR3 DNA: TGTGCCAGCAGCCAAGATATAACCGAATCCTACGAGCAGTACTTC; clone size: .; D gene: .; J gene: TRBJ2-7; V gene: TRBV14
CDR3 protein: CASSQGGGANVLTF; CDR3 DNA: TGTGCCAGCAGCCAAGGGGGAGGGGCCAACGTCCTGACTTTC; clone size: .; D gene: .; J gene: TRBJ2-6; V gene: TRBV27
CDR3 protein: CSATGQGALGYTF; CDR3 DNA: TGCAGTGCGACGGGACAGGGGGCGCTTGGCTACACCTTC; clone size: .; D gene: TRBD1; J gene: TRBJ1-2; V gene: TRBV20-1
CDR3 protein: CASSQDEGNYGYTF; CDR3 DNA: TGTGCCAGCAGCCAAGATGAGGGGAACTATGGCTACACCTTC; clone size: .; D gene: .; J gene: TRBJ1-2; V gene: TRBV3-1
CDR3 protein: CASEDRPNNEQFF; CDR3 DNA: TGTGCCAGCGAGGACAGACCCAACAATGAGCAGTTCTTC; clone size: .; D gene: .; J gene: TRBJ2-1; V gene: TRBV7-9
CDR3 protein: CASSPHRGQNTEAFF; CDR3 DNA: TGTGCCAGCAGTCCCCACAGGGGACAGAACACTGAAGCTTTCTTT; clone size: .; D gene: TRBD1; J gene: TRBJ1-1; V gene: TRBV28
CDR3 protein: CSAGPGTSPSYEQYF; CDR3 DNA: TGCAGTGCTGGGCCCGGGACTTCACCCTCCTACGAGCAGTACTTC; clone size: .; D gene: .; J gene: TRBJ2-7; V gene: TRBV20-1
CDR3 protein: CASSLGEGTGANVLTF; CDR3 DNA: TGTGCCAGCAGCTTAGGCGAGGGGACCGGGGCCAACGTCCTGACTTTC; clone size: .; D gene: .; J gene: TRBJ2-6; V gene: TRBV11-2
CDR3 protein: CASSHGEQYEQYF; CDR3 DNA: TGTGCCAGTAGCCACGGGGAACAGTACGAGCAGTACTTC; clone size: .; D gene: .; J gene: TRBJ2-7; V gene: TRBV19
CDR3 protein: CASSIVDNEQFF; CDR3 DNA: TGTGCCAGTAGTATAGTTGACAATGAGCAGTTCTTC; clone size: .; D gene: .; J gene: TRBJ2-1; V gene: TRBV19
CDR3 protein: CASSQDLGGGLYNEQFF; CDR3 DNA: TGTGCCAGCAGCCAAGATCTAGGCGGGGGCCTTTACAATGAGCAGTTCTTC; clone size: .; D gene: .; J gene: TRBJ2-1; V gene: TRBV4-2
CDR3 protein: CATEGDVPYEQYF; CDR3 DNA: TGTGCCACCGAAGGGGACGTTCCCTACGAGCAGTACTTC; clone size: .; D gene: .; J gene: TRBJ2-7; V gene: TRBV24-1
CDR3 protein: CASSAGSSYNSPLHF; CDR3 DNA: TGCGCCAGCAGCGCCGGGAGCTCCTATAATTCACCCCTCCACTTT; clone size: .; D gene: .; J gene: TRBJ1-6; V gene: TRBV5-1
CDR3 protein: CASRETVFGNQPQHF; CDR3 DNA: TGTGCCAGCAGGGAGACGGTGTTTGGCAATCAGCCCCAGCATTTT; clone size: .; D gene: .; J gene: TRBJ1-5; V gene: TRBV7-8
CDR3 protein: CSAAWQGGNSPLHF; CDR3 DNA: TGCAGTGCCGCTTGGCAGGGAGGTAATTCACCCCTCCACTTT; clone size: .; D gene: .; J gene: TRBJ1-6; V gene: TRBV20-1
CDR3 protein: CASSSRIEGTEAFF; CDR3 DNA: TGTGCCAGTAGTAGTAGGATAGAGGGTACTGAAGCTTTCTTT; clone size: .; D gene: .; J gene: TRBJ1-1; V gene: TRBV19
CDR3 protein: CSVVQGRGYTF; CDR3 DNA: TGCAGCGTGGTACAGGGACGGGGCTACACCTTC; clone size: .; D gene: .; J gene: TRBJ1-2; V gene: TRBV29-1
CDR3 protein: CASSLAGGWNTEAFF; CDR3 DNA: TGTGCCAGCAGCTTGGCGGGGGGCTGGAACACTGAAGCTTTCTTT; clone size: .; D gene: .; J gene: TRBJ1-1; V gene: TRBV5-6
CDR3 protein: CASSFGQEQFF; CDR3 DNA: TGCGCCAGCAGCTTTGGACAGGAGCAGTTCTTC; clone size: .; D gene: .; J gene: TRBJ2-1; V gene: TRBV5-1
CDR3 protein: CASSQGQGKNTEAFF; CDR3 DNA: TGTGCCAGCAGCCAGGGACAGGGGAAGAACACTGAAGCTTTCTTT; clone size: once; D gene: TRBD1; J gene: TRBJ1-1; V gene: TRBV7-9
CDR3 protein: CASSQERQGAEAFF; CDR3 DNA: TGTGCCAGCAGCCAAGAACGGCAGGGGGCAGAAGCTTTCTTT; clone size: .; D gene: TRBD1; J gene: TRBJ1-1; V gene: TRBV4-2
CDR3 protein: CASSYSGLAGGKETQYF; CDR3 DNA: TGTGCCAGCAGTTACTCCGGACTAGCGGGGGGGAAAGAGACCCAGTACTTC; clone size: .; D gene: TRBD2; J gene: TRBJ2-5; V gene: TRBV6-5
CDR3 protein: CASSSVGAYGYTF; CDR3 DNA: TGTGCCAGCAGTTCCGTGGGGGCTTACGGCTACACCTTC; clone size: .; D gene: .; J gene: TRBJ1-2; V gene: TRBV7-2
CDR3 protein: CSARDAGDTQYF; CDR3 DNA: TGCAGTGCTAGAGACGCGGGGGATACGCAGTATTTT; clone size: once; D gene: .; J gene: TRBJ2-3; V gene: TRBV20-1
CDR3 protein: CASSLGGRQLIYSNQPQHF; CDR3 DNA: TGTGCCAGCTCCCTCGGAGGGAGACAGTTAATTTATAGCAATCAGCCCCAGCATTTT; clone size: .; D gene: .; J gene: TRBJ1-5; V gene: TRBV19
CDR3 protein: CASSLETGFNSPLHF; CDR3 DNA: TGTGCCAGCAGCTTGGAGACAGGGTTCAATTCACCCCTCCACTTT; clone size: once; D gene: TRBD1; J gene: TRBJ1-6; V gene: TRBV12-3/TRBV12-4
CDR3 protein: CASSQGRGPANYGYTF; CDR3 DNA: TGTGCCAGCAGCCAAGGGAGGGGACCGGCTAACTATGGCTACACCTTC; clone size: .; D gene: .; J gene: TRBJ1-2; V gene: TRBV4-2
CDR3 protein: CASSFSVNTEAFF; CDR3 DNA: TGTGCCAGCAGTTTTTCGGTGAACACTGAAGCTTTCTTT; clone size: .; D gene: .; J gene: TRBJ1-1; V gene: TRBV6-2/TRBV6-3
CDR3 protein: CSATSGGAKTQYF; CDR3 DNA: TGCAGTGCTACGAGCGGGGGGGCGAAGACCCAGTACTTC; clone size: .; D gene: TRBD2; J gene: TRBJ2-5; V gene: TRBV20-1
CDR3 protein: CASSIGTDTYEQYF; CDR3 DNA: TGTGCCAGCAGCATAGGGACGGATACCTACGAGCAGTACTTC; clone size: once; D gene: .; J gene: TRBJ2-7; V gene: TRBV9
CDR3 protein: CSVEDRQGGGYGYTF; CDR3 DNA: TGCAGCGTTGAAGATAGACAGGGGGGCGGGTATGGCTACACCTTC; clone size: .; D gene: TRBD1; J gene: TRBJ1-2; V gene: TRBV29-1
CDR3 protein: CASSALTGGYQETQYF; CDR3 DNA: TGTGCCAGTAGTGCTTTGACAGGAGGGTACCAAGAGACCCAGTACTTC; clone size: .; D gene: .; J gene: TRBJ2-5; V gene: TRBV19
CDR3 protein: CASSLVEGSIEAFF; CDR3 DNA: TGTGCCAGCAGCTTGGTCGAGGGTTCGATTGAAGCTTTCTTT; clone size: .; D gene: .; J gene: TRBJ1-1; V gene: TRBV5-4
CDR3 protein: CASSGQLGQGGQPQHF; CDR3 DNA: TGTGCCAGTAGTGGACAACTGGGACAGGGGGGTCAGCCCCAGCATTTT; clone size: .; D gene: TRBD1; J gene: TRBJ1-5; V gene: TRBV19
CDR3 protein: CATSFQLSTDTQYF; CDR3 DNA: TGTGCCACCAGCTTCCAGCTGAGCACAGATACGCAGTATTTT; clone size: .; D gene: .; J gene: TRBJ2-3; V gene: TRBV15
CDR3 protein: CASSGSEAFF; CDR3 DNA: TGTGCCAGTTCAGGGTCTGAAGCTTTCTTT; clone size: .; D gene: .; J gene: TRBJ1-1; V gene: TRBV12-3/TRBV12-4
CDR3 protein: CASSLTGNTEAFF; CDR3 DNA: TGTGCCAGCAGTTTGACAGGGAACACTGAAGCTTTCTTT; clone size: few; D gene: .; J gene: TRBJ1-1; V gene: TRBV7-3
CDR3 protein: CASSAAGLGGFYSPLHF; CDR3 DNA: TGTGCCAGCAGCGCTGCCGGACTGGGAGGTTTCTATTCACCCCTCCACTTT; clone size: .; D gene: .; J gene: TRBJ1-6; V gene: TRBV5-6
CDR3 protein: CAWSTWTASANYGYTF; CDR3 DNA: TGTGCCTGGAGTACATGGACAGCCTCAGCTAACTATGGCTACACCTTC; clone size: .; D gene: .; J gene: TRBJ1-2; V gene: TRBV30
CDR3 protein: CASRIQGANIFYTF; CDR3 DNA: TGTGCCAGCAGAATACAGGGGGCTAATATATTCTACACCTTC; clone size: .; D gene: TRBD1; J gene: TRBJ1-2; V gene: TRBV5-6
CDR3 protein: CASSSRTGEETQYF; CDR3 DNA: TGTGCCAGCAGTTCAAGGACAGGGGAAGAGACCCAGTACTTC; clone size: .; D gene: TRBD1; J gene: TRBJ2-5; V gene: TRBV12-3/TRBV12-4